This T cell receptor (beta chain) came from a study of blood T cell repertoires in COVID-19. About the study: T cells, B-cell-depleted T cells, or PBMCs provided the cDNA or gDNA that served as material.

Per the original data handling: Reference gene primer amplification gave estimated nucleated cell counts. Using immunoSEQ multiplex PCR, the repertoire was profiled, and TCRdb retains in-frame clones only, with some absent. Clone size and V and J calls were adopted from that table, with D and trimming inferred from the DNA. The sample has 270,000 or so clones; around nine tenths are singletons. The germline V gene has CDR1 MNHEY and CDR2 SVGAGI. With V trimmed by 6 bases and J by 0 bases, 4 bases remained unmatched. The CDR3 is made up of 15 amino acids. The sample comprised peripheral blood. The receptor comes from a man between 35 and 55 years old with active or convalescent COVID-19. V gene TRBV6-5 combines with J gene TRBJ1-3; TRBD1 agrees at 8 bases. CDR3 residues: CASRDRGVSGNTIYF. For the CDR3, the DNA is TGTGCCAGCAGAGACAGGGGAGTCTCTGGAAACACCATATATTTT.